This TCR beta chain originates from a study of PD-1 blockade in mismatch repair-deficient tumors. The protocol was immunoSEQ multiplex PCR, while the TCRdb copy is restricted to in-frame clones and leaves out a portion. The sample shows 65,000 to 80,000 clones, approximately 80% of them seen only once. PCR or immunohistochemistry showed mismatch repair deficiency in every enrolled patient. TCRs were sequenced from a few patients responding to pembrolizumab. The sample was peripheral blood, taken 2 weeks after starting pembrolizumab. The receptor comes from an adult with mismatch repair-deficient cancer.

CDR3 nucleotide sequence: TGTGCCAGCAGCGTACAAGGTACGTCCTACAATGAGCAGTTCTTC. Translation gives CASSVQGTSYNEQFF. The chain is built from TRBV9 and TRBJ2-1; D remains ambiguous. CDR1 and CDR2 from the germline V gene are SGDLS and YYNGEE. The CDR3 runs 15 residues. Trimming pared 1 base from V and 1 base from J, leaving 9 bases between.